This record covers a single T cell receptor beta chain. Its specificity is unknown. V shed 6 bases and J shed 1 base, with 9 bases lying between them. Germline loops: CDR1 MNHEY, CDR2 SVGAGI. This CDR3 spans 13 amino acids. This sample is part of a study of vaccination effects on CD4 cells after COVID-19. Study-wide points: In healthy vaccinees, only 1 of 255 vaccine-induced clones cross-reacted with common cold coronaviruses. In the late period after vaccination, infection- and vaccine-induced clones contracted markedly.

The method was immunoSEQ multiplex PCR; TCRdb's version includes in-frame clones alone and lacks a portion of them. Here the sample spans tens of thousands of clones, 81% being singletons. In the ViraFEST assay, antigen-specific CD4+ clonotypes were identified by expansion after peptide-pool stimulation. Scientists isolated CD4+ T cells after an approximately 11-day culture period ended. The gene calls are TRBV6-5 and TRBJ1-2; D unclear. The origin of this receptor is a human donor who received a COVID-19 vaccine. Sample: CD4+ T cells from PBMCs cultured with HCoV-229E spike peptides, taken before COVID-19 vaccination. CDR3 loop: CASRVSNNYGYTF. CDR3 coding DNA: TGTGCCAGCAGGGTCAGTAATAACTATGGCTACACCTTC.